These 30 T cell receptor beta chains share one sample of origin, sequenced in a study of blood T cell repertoires in COVID-19. Some clones are missing from TCRdb's copy, which holds only in-frame ones; the method was immunoSEQ multiplex PCR. The sample has around 260,000 clones, around 83% seen once. Input material: peripheral blood. The receptors were sampled from a man aged 18 to 30 with active or convalescent COVID-19.

The V call is TRBV5-6, the J call TRBJ1-6; TRBD1 aligns across 7 bases. The CDR3 runs 14 residues. Unmatched junction bases numbered 1, after V lost 7 bases and J lost 0 bases. Germline CDR1 SGHDT, CDR2 YYEEEE. CDR3 in DNA: TGTGCCAGCGGGGACAGCTCCTATAATTCACCCCTCCACTTT. This encodes CASGDSSYNSPLHF.

The chain couples TRBV28 to TRBJ1-1; D is ambiguous. The CDR3 contains 14 residues. Germline V gene lookup returns CDR1 MDHEN and CDR2 SYDVKM. Trimming cost V 6 bases and J 6 bases, with 17 bases left between them. CDR3 bases: TGTGCCAGCAGACCCACTCAACGGTACGCTGAAGCTTTCTTT. Translation: CASRPTQRYAEAFF. Combining the CDR3 with reference TRBV28 and TRBJ1-1 gives the whole variable domain DVKVTQSSRYLVKRTGEKVFLECVQDMDHENMFWYRQDPGLGLRLIYFSYDVKMKEKGDIPEGYSVSREKKERFSLILESASTNQTSMYLCASRPTQRYAEAFFGQGTRLTVV.

The V call is TRBV2, the J call TRBJ2-2; D gene unclear. CDR3 length: 14 residues. Looked up from germline, CDR1 is SNHLY and CDR2 is FYNNEI. V was shortened by 6 bases and J by 0 bases, with 8 bases between the two germline ends. The chain's CDR3 is CASRINSNTGELFF. The CDR3 DNA sequence: TGTGCCAGCAGGATTAACTCGAACACCGGGGAGCTGTTTTTT.

The rearrangement links TRBV28 to TRBJ2-7; 8 nucleotides agree with TRBD2. V was pared by 6 bases and J by 6 bases, with 10 bases of the junction left unmatched. The CDR3 is 14 amino acids. Germline lookup yields CDR1 MDHEN and CDR2 SYDVKM. This CDR3 reads CASRSAGVFGEQYF. DNA for the CDR3: TGTGCCAGCAGATCAGCGGGAGTATTTGGCGAGCAGTACTTC.

This sequence joins TRBV18 and TRBJ2-7; tentatively, D is TRBD2 (6 bases). The V gene's germline CDR1 is KGHSH and CDR2 LQKENI. There are 14 residues in the CDR3. Deletions cut 0 bases from V and 5 bases from J, with 11 bases between. DNA of the CDR3: TGTGCCAGCTCACCACCGGCGGGAACCGACGAGCAGTACTTC. This encodes CASSPPAGTDEQYF.

This rearrangement joins TRBV12-3 or TRBV12-4 to TRBJ1-1; D gene uncertain. V was shortened by 4 bases and J by 2 bases, with 5 bases between the two germline ends. The CDR3 consists of 12 residues. CDR3 nucleotides: TGTGCCAGCAGTTCCATCAACACTGAAGCTTTCTTT. Amino acids: CASSSINTEAFF.

The gene calls are TRBV28 and TRBJ1-2; D not certain. Between the trimmed V and J ends, which lost 3 bases and 6 bases, there was a span of 11 bases. Germline CDR1 MDHEN, CDR2 SYDVKM. CDR3 length: 13 amino acids. CDR3: CASSFGVSNGYTF. The CDR3 region has the DNA TGTGCCAGCAGTTTCGGGGTATCGAATGGCTACACCTTC.

This chain uses TRBV28 with TRBJ2-7, with D perhaps TRBD1 (5 bases). Looked up from germline, CDR1 is MDHEN and CDR2 is SYDVKM. The CDR3 is 13 amino acids. Trimming left V 6 bases short and J 2 bases short, with 11 bases between. The CDR3: CASSPLGPYEQYF. The CDR3 nucleotides are TGTGCCAGCAGCCCCTTGGGGCCCTACGAGCAGTACTTC.

The rearrangement joins TRBV7-9 to TRBJ1-5, with D maybe TRBD1 (6 bases). The V end was cut by 5 bases, the J end by 4 bases, with 9 bases between. The CDR3 covers 13 residues. CDR1 and CDR2 from the germline V gene are SEHNR and FQNEAQ (reference sequence). The CDR3 DNA sequence: TGTGCCAGCAGCCAACAGGGAAATCAGCCCCAGCATTTT. It is translated as CASSQQGNQPQHF.

This rearrangement joins TRBV7-9 to TRBJ1-1; D remains ambiguous. Germline V lookup: CDR1 SEHNR, CDR2 FQNEAQ (reference sequence). V lost 1 base, J lost 6 bases, and 6 bases lay in between. The length of the CDR3 is 12 residues. The CDR3 nucleotides are TGTGCCAGCAGCTTAGGGGAGGCTGAAGCTTTCTTT. As protein: CASSLGEAEAFF.

The V call is TRBV2, the J call TRBJ1-1; weak D call: TRBD1 (5 bases). Germline lookup yields CDR1 SNHLY and CDR2 FYNNEI. Trimming cost V 4 bases and J 7 bases, with 10 bases left between them. There are 12 residues in the CDR3. The CDR3 loop reads CASSGRGNEAFF. CDR3 nucleotides: TGTGCCAGCAGTGGGAGGGGAAATGAAGCTTTCTTT.

The DNA of the CDR3 is TGTGCCAGCAGTGAAATTCGACAGGGAGGCACTGAAGCTTTCTTT. It encodes CASSEIRQGGTEAFF. The V and J genes are TRBV6-1 and TRBJ1-1; 7 bases are shared with TRBD1. After removal of 2 bases from V and 4 bases from J, the junction contained 7 bases not matched to a gene. In germline, CDR1 is MNHNS, CDR2 SASEGT. The CDR3 is made up of 15 amino acids.

This chain joins TRBV18 and TRBJ2-2, with D unclear. V gave up 0 bases and J gave up 5 bases, with 7 bases separating them. Germline loops: CDR1 KGHSH, CDR2 LQKENI. CDR3 size: 14 residues. In DNA form, the CDR3 reads TGTGCCAGCTCACCACCGACCAGGACCGGGGAGCTGTTTTTT. Amino acids: CASSPPTRTGELFF.

This rearrangement joins TRBV6-6 to TRBJ1-2, with D tentatively TRBD1 (5 bases). This CDR3 region has 11 residues. CDR1 MNHNY and CDR2 SVGAGI come from the germline V gene (reference sequence). V dropped 4 bases and J dropped 7 bases, with 7 bases sitting between them. CDR3 protein: CASSFRGGYTF. The DNA of the CDR3 is TGTGCCAGCAGTTTTAGGGGTGGCTACACCTTC.

CDR3 loop: CASSWEGGDVNEQFF. CDR3 nucleotide sequence: TGTGCCAGCAGCTGGGAGGGGGGGGACGTTAATGAGCAGTTCTTC. V usage is TRBV7-8 and J usage is TRBJ2-1; weak D call: TRBD2 (7 bases). CDR1 and CDR2 (germline): SGHVS, FQNEAQ. V was trimmed by 4 bases and J by 7 bases, leaving 17 bases between them. CDR3 length: 15 residues.

This clone showed up just once. V is TRBV18 and J is TRBJ1-2, with 7 nucleotides matching TRBD1. Germline-derived CDR1 and CDR2 are KGHSH and LQKENI. The CDR3 length is 15 residues. V trimming: 3 bases; J trimming: 3 bases; junction bases outside the gene matches: 7. In nucleotides, the CDR3 is TGTGCCAGCTCACCGACCAGGGGGGCAGACTATGGCTACACCTTC. Protein sequence: CASSPTRGADYGYTF.

This rearrangement joins TRBV5-5 to TRBJ1-4; D is uncertain. Germline CDR1 reads SGHKS; CDR2 reads YYEKEE (reference sequence). Deletions cut 2 bases from V and 8 bases from J, with 10 bases between. This CDR3 has 13 amino acids. The CDR3 coding sequence is TGTGCCAGCAGCTTCGGAACAGTCGAAAAACTGTTTTTT. Protein product: CASSFGTVEKLFF. Drawing the rest from reference TRBV5-5 and TRBJ1-4, the complete variable domain is DAGVTQSPTHLIKTRGQQVTLRCSPISGHKSVSWYQQVLGQGPQFIFQYYEKEERGRGNFPDRFSARQFPNYSSELNVNALLLGDSALYLCASSFGTVEKLFFGSGTQLSVL.

The V call is TRBV3-1 (or the pseudogene TRBV3-2), the J call TRBJ2-6; no reliable D call. Trimming cost V 1 base and J 0 bases, with 4 bases left between them. CDR3 size: 15 residues. CDR1 is LGHDT, CDR2 YNNKEL, per germline (reference sequence). CDR3 nucleotides: TGTGCCAGCAGCCAAGGAGACTCTGGGGCCAACGTCCTGACTTTC. It codes for CASSQGDSGANVLTF.

The chain links TRBV7-9 to TRBJ2-7, with TRBD2 as a possible D gene (5 bases). The CDR3 has 16 amino acids. The germline gives CDR1 SEHNR, CDR2 FQNEAQ (reference sequence). V lost 5 bases to trimming and J lost 0 bases, with 17 bases between them. The CDR3 is CASSPEGLRLSYEQYF. The CDR3 DNA is TGTGCCAGCAGCCCAGAGGGTTTGCGGCTCTCCTACGAGCAGTACTTC. Variable domain in full (rest from reference TRBV7-9 and TRBJ2-7): DTGVSQNPRHKITKRGQNVTFRCDPISEHNRLYWYRQTLGQGPEFLTYFQNEAQLEKSRLLSDRFSAERPKGSFSTLEIQRTEQGDSAMYLCASSPEGLRLSYEQYFGPGTRLTVT.

The V call is TRBV14, the J call TRBJ1-2, with 12 bases lining up with TRBD1. Germline V lookup: CDR1 SGHDN, CDR2 FVKESK. Unmatched junction bases numbered 7, after V lost 3 bases and J lost 8 bases. The CDR3 totals 15 residues. The CDR3 loop is CASSQGQGAQWGYTF. CDR3 sequence (DNA): TGTGCCAGCAGCCAGGGACAGGGGGCCCAATGGGGCTACACCTTC. Full variable domain (rest looked up from reference TRBV14 and TRBJ1-2): EAGVTQFPSHSVIEKGQTVTLRCDPISGHDNLYWYRRVMGKEIKFLLHFVKESKQDESGMPNNRFLAERTGGTYSTLKVQPAELEDSGVYFCASSQGQGAQWGYTFGSGTRLTVV.

The J gene is TRBJ2-7, the V gene TRBV9, with 12 bases matching TRBD2. The trim removed 3 bases at V and 2 bases at J, leaving 3 bases unmatched. CDR3 length: 15 residues. Germline assignment: CDR1 SGDLS and CDR2 YYNGEE. The CDR3 region has the DNA TGTGCCAGCAGCGGGACTAGCGGGATCACCTACGAGCAGTACTTC. It specifies CASSGTSGITYEQYF.

The DNA for the CDR3 is TGTGCCAGCAGTCCCTCAGGACTAGCGGGAGTTAACGGGGAGCTGTTTTTT. Translated: CASSPSGLAGVNGELFF. The gene calls are TRBV6-2 or TRBV6-3 and TRBJ2-2; TRBD2 matches 13 bases. Losses at the gene ends were 5 bases for V and 7 bases for J; bases not matched to a gene: 10. Germline loops: CDR1 MNHEY, CDR2 SVGEGT. The CDR3 totals 17 residues.

V usage is TRBV11-2 and J usage is TRBJ2-1; TRBD2 agrees at 11 bases. The CDR3 covers 16 residues. With V trimmed by 3 bases and J by 4 bases, 5 bases remained unmatched. The V gene's germline CDR1 is SGHAT and CDR2 FQNNGV. The CDR3 region has the DNA TGTGCCAGCAGCTTTGTTGGGACTAGCGGATACAATGAGCAGTTCTTC. This sequence encodes CASSFVGTSGYNEQFF.

The rearrangement joins TRBV12-3 or TRBV12-4 to TRBJ1-2; possibly TRBD1 for D (6 bases). The CDR3 has 13 amino acids. V lost 3 bases to trimming and J lost 3 bases, with 8 bases between them. Written as DNA, the CDR3 is TGTGCCAGCAGTTTTAACAGGGACTATGGCTACACCTTC. The encoded protein is CASSFNRDYGYTF.

The chain links TRBV30 to TRBJ2-3, with 11 positions matching TRBD2. The CDR3 extends over 17 amino acids. Losses at the gene ends were 2 bases for V and 3 bases for J; bases not matched to a gene: 10. Germline V gene data show CDR1 as GTSNPN and CDR2 as SVGIG (reference sequence). CDR3 sequence (DNA): TGTGCCTGGAGTAAACGGGCTAGCGGGGGGTTTACAGATACGCAGTATTTT. This translates into CAWSKRASGGFTDTQYF.

The chain links TRBV5-1 to TRBJ2-5, with a weak D call TRBD2 (6 bases). The length of the CDR3 is 14 residues. Trimming left V 5 bases short and J 5 bases short, with 16 bases between. CDR1 is SGHRS and CDR2 is YFSETQ in the germline V gene. CDR3 coding DNA: TGCGCCAGCAGGGAGGGGATAGTTTCGGAGACCCAGTACTTC. Its translation is CASREGIVSETQYF. The variable domain in full, with the rest retrieved from reference TRBV5-1 and TRBJ2-5, is KAGVTQTPRYLIKTRGQQVTLSCSPISGHRSVSWYQQTPGQGLQFLFEYFSETQRNKGNFPGRFSGRQFSNSRSEMNVSTLELGDSALYLCASREGIVSETQYFGPGTRLLVL.

This clone came up once. J is TRBJ1-5 and V is TRBV6-2 or TRBV6-3; no firm D call. CDR1 and CDR2 (germline): MNHEY, SVGEGT. The CDR3 has 13 residues. With 5 bases removed from V and 7 bases from J, the gap between germline ends came to 12 bases. CDR3 region: CASSKERVQPQHF. Here the CDR3 DNA reads TGTGCCAGCAGTAAGGAGAGGGTCCAGCCCCAGCATTTT.

This clone appeared a few times. V and J are TRBV19 and TRBJ2-1; 9 bases agree with TRBD1. V dropped 3 bases and J dropped 10; count of bases not matched to a gene: 7. Germline CDR1 LNHDA, CDR2 SQIVND (reference sequence). The CDR3 loop spans 14 amino acids. The CDR3 reads CASSMVSGQGEQFF. The CDR3 region has the DNA TGTGCCAGTAGTATGGTCTCAGGACAGGGGGAGCAGTTCTTC.

The V gene is TRBV10-3, the J gene TRBJ2-5; TRBD1 aligns across 7 bases. V shed 3 bases and J 2 bases; nucleotides not matched to a gene: 3. The CDR3 covers 14 residues. In germline, CDR1 is ENHRY, CDR2 SYGVKD. The CDR3 DNA reads TGTGCCATCAGTGAACCAGGGGGACAAGAGACCCAGTACTTC. Its translation is CAISEPGGQETQYF.

This chain links TRBV28 with TRBJ1-2; 9 nucleotides match TRBD1. The CDR3 length is 13 residues. Germline V CDR1 and CDR2: MDHEN, SYDVKM. V trimming: 7 bases; J trimming: 6 bases; junction bases outside the gene matches: 6. The CDR3 DNA is TGTGCCAGCACCTGGACAGGGGAGAATGGCTACACCTTC. Translation: CASTWTGENGYTF.